This T cell receptor beta chain was identified during a study of blood T cell repertoires in COVID-19. Looking at the study overall: COVID-19 samples, acute and convalescent, were from the United States, Italy and Spain. Sources were T cells, B-cell-depleted T cells, or PBMCs; the material itself was cDNA or gDNA.

Germline V gene lookup returns CDR1 ENHRY and CDR2 SYGVKD. Trimming removed 5 bases from V and 1 base from J; junction bases left unmatched: 4. The CDR3 length is 15 residues. In the authors' methods: Amplification with reference gene primers provided the estimates of nucleated cell counts. Measured with immunoSEQ multiplex PCR; TCRdb has only the in-frame clones, and not every one. For V, J and clone size, that table is used; D and trimming come from the DNA. Found here are 75,000 to 90,000 clones, 91% of them singletons; the top ten hold under 2%. The V call is TRBV10-3, the J call TRBJ2-3; 9 positions agree with TRBD1. The TCR sequence derives from a woman between 45 and 60 years old in a cohort sampled during active COVID-19. The sequenced sample consisted of peripheral blood. The DNA for the CDR3 is TGTGCCATCAGTCCACGGACAGGGGGCACAGATACGCAGTATTTT. Its translation is CAISPRTGGTDTQYF.